This T cell receptor (beta chain) was found in a study of cytomegalovirus exposure and HLA in healthy donors. As for this clone: The antigen remains unidentified.

PCR was performed using 60 Vbeta and 13 Jbeta primers. The protocol was immunoSEQ multiplex PCR, while the TCRdb copy is restricted to in-frame clones and leaves out a portion. Among approximately 220,000 clones, around four fifths were seen once, and the ten largest hold 0.71%. This CDR3 has 19 amino acids. Deletions cut 5 bases from V and 5 bases from J, with 29 bases between. CDR1 is SGHRS and CDR2 is YFSETQ in the germline V gene. Study-wide results and limits: Indistinguishable V segments, including TRBV6-2 and TRBV6-3, were excluded.

This TCR was sampled from a boy aged 2-15 years in good health and CMV-seronegative. V usage is TRBV5-1 and J usage is TRBJ2-1, with no clear D. Sequencing input: PBMCs. The CDR3 DNA sequence: TGCGCCAGCAGAAAACCGCCGCCAGCGCCCCCCTCCCTTGACAATGAGCAGTTCTTC. This codes for CASRKPPPAPPSLDNEQFF.